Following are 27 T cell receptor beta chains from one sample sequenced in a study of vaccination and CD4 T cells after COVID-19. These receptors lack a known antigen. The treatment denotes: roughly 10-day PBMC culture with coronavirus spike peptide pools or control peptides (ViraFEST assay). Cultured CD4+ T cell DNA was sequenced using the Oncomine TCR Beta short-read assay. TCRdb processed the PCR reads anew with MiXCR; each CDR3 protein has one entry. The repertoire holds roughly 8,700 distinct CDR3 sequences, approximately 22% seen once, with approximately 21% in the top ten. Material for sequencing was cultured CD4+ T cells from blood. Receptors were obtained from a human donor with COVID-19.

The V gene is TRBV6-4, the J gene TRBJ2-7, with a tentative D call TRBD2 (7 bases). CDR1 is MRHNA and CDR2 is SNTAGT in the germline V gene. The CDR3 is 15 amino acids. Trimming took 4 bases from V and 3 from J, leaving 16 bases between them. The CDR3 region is CASSARRGDIYEQYF. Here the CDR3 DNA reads TGTGCCAGCAGTGCTCGACGGGGGGACATCTACGAGCAGTACTTC.

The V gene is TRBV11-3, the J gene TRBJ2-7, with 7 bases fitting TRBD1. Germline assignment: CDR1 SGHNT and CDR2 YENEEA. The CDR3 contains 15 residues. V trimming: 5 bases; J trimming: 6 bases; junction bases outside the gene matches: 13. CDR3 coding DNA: TGTGCCAGCAGCAGAACAGGGGTTTGGTCTGGCGAGCAGTACTTC. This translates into CASSRTGVWSGEQYF.

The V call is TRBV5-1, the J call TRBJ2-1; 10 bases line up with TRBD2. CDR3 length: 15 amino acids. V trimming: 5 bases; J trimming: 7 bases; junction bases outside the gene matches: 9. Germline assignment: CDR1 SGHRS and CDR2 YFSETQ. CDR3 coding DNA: TGCGCCAGCAGGGCAGTAGCGGGGGGCGCGAATGAGCAGTTCTTC. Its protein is CASRAVAGGANEQFF.

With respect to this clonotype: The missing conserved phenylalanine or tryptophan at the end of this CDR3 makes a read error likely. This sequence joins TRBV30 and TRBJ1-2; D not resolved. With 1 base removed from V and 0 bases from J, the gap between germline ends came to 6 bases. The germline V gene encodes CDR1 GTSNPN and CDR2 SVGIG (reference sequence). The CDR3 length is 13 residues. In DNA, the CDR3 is TGTGCCTGGAGTGGCAAAGCTAACTATGGCTACACCCTC. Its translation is CAWSGKANYGYTL.

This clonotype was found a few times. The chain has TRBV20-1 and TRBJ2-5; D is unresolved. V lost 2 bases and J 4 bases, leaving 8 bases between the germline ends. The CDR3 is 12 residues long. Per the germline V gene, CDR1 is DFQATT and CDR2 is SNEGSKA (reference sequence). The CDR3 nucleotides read TGCAGTGCTAGACCCAGCGCAGAGACCCAGTACTTC. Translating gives CSARPSAETQYF.

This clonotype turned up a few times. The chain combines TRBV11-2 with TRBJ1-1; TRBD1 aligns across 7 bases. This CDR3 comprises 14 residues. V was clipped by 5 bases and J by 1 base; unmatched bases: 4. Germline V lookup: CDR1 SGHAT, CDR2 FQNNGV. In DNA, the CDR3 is TGTGCCAGCAGCAGTAACAGGGGGAACACTGAAGCTTTCTTT. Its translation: CASSSNRGNTEAFF.

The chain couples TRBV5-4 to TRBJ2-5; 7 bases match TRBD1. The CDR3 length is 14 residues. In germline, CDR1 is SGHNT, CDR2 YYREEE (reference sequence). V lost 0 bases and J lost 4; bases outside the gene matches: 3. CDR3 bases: TGTGCCAGCAGCTTGGGACAGGGAAGAGAGACCCAGTACTTC. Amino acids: CASSLGQGRETQYF.

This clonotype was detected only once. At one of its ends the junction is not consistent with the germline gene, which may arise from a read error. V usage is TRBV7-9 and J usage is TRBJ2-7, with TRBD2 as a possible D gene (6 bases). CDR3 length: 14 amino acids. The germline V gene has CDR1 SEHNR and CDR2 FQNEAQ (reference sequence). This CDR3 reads CASSFQGGSYEQYF. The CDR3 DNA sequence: TGCGCCAGCAGCTTTCAGGGAGGCTCCTACGAGCAGTACTTC.

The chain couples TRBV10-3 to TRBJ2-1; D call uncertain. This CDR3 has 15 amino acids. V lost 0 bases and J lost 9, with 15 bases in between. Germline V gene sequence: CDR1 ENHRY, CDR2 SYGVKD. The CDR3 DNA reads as TGTGCCATCAGTGAGTCACAAGGTAACCACATTGAGCAGTTCTTC. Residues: CAISESQGNHIEQFF.

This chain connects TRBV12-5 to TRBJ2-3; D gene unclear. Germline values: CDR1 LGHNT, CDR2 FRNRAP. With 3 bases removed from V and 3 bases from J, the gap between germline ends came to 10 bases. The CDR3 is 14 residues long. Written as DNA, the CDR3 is TGTGCTAGTGGTTTCGGAGATTTGACAGATACGCAGTATTTT. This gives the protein CASGFGDLTDTQYF.

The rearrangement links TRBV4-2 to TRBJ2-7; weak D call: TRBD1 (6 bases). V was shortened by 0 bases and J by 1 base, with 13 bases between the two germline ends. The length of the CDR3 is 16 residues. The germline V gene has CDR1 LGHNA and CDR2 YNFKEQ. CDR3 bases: TGTGCCAGCAGCCAAGATTTGGGGGCAAGGTCCTACGAGCAGTACTTC. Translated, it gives CASSQDLGARSYEQYF.

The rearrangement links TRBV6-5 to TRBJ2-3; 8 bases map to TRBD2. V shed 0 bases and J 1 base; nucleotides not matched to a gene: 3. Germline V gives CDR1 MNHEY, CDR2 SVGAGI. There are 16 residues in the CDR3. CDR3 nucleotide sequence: TGTGCCAGCAGTTACTCGGCGGGGGGCGGCACAGATACGCAGTATTTT. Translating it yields CASSYSAGGGTDTQYF.

CDR3 in amino acids: CASSLARPSSGNTIYF. In nucleotides, the CDR3 is TGTGCCAGCAGCTTGGCCCGGCCCAGCTCTGGAAACACCATATATTTT. The V and J genes are TRBV5-4 and TRBJ1-3; D remains ambiguous. V shed 0 bases and J shed 0 bases, with 10 bases lying between them. CDR1 SGHNT and CDR2 YYREEE come from the germline V gene (reference sequence). This CDR3 comprises 16 residues.

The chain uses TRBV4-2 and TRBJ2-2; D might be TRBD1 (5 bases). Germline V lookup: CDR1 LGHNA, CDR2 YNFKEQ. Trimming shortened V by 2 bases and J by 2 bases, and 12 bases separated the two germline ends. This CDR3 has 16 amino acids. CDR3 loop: CASSQKFGANTGELFF. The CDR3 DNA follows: TGTGCCAGCAGCCAAAAATTTGGGGCCAACACCGGGGAGCTGTTTTTT.

In DNA form, the CDR3 reads TGTGCCAGCAGCCCCCGTCGGGGGGAGCTGTTTTTT. Translated, it gives CASSPRRGELFF. The V and J genes are TRBV7-2 and TRBJ2-2; no clear D. The CDR3 extends over 12 amino acids. The germline gives CDR1 SGHTA, CDR2 FQGNSA. V was shortened by 5 bases and J by 8 bases, with 9 bases between the two germline ends.

In DNA, the CDR3 is TGTGCCACCAGCAGAGAGATCACAGGGGGCGCGGAAGATACGCAGTATTTT. It translates to CATSREITGGAEDTQYF. V gene TRBV15 combines with J gene TRBJ2-3; 9 bases are shared with TRBD1. The germline V gene has CDR1 LNHNV and CDR2 YYDKDF (reference sequence). J gave up 5 bases and V 0 bases, and 9 bases lay outside the gene matches. This CDR3 is 17 amino acids long.

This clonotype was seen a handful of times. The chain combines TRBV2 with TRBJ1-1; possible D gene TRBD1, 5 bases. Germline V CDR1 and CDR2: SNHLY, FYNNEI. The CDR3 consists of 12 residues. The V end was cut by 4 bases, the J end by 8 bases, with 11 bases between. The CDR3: CASSVRGSEAFF. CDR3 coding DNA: TGTGCCAGCAGTGTGCGGGGCTCAGAAGCTTTCTTT.

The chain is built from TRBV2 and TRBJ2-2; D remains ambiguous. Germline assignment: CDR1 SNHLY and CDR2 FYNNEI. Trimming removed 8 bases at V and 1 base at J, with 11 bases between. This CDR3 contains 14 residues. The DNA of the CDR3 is TGTGCCAGCGTCGGACCACTGAACACCGGGGAGCTGTTTTTT. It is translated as CASVGPLNTGELFF.

The CDR3, as DNA: TGTGCCAGCAGCTTAGGACGCCGGGAATCGGGGAACTATGGCTACACCTTC. Protein: CASSLGRRESGNYGYTF. The chain employs TRBV11-3 and TRBJ1-2; D is uncertain. The V end lost 1 base, the J end lost 2 bases, and 17 bases lay between the germline ends. The CDR3 has 17 residues. CDR1 and CDR2 from the germline V gene are SGHNT and YENEEA.

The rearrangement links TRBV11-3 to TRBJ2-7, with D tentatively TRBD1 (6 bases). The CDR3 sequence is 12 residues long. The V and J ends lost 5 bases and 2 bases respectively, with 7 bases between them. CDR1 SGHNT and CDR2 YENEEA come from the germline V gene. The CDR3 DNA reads TGTGCCAGCAGCCGGGACACCTACGAGCAGTACTTC. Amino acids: CASSRDTYEQYF. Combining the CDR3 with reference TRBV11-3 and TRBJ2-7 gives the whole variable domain EAGVVQSPRYKIIEKKQPVAFWCNPISGHNTLYWYLQNLGQGPELLIRYENEEAVDDSQLPKDRFSAERLKGVDSTLKIQPAELGDSAVYLCASSRDTYEQYFGPGTRLTVT.

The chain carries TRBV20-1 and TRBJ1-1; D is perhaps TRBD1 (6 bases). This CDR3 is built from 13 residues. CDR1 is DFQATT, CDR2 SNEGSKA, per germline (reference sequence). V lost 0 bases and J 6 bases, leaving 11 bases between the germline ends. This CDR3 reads CSARDPDRSEAFF. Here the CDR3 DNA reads TGCAGTGCTAGAGATCCCGACAGGTCTGAAGCTTTCTTT.

CDR3 coding DNA: TGTGCCAGCAGCTTACGTAGGGACCCCTACGAGCAGTACTTC. Translating it yields CASSLRRDPYEQYF. V and J are TRBV11-3 and TRBJ2-7, with D possibly being TRBD1 or TRBD2 (5 bases each). Germline values: CDR1 SGHNT, CDR2 YENEEA. V gave up 2 bases and J gave up 2 bases, with 10 bases separating them. The CDR3 is made up of 14 amino acids.

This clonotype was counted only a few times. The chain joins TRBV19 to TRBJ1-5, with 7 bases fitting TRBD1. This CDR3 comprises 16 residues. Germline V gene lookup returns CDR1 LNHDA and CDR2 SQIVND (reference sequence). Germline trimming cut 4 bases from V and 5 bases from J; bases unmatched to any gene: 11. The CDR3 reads CASSTYRGGADQPQHF. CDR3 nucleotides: TGTGCCAGTAGTACTTACAGGGGCGGTGCGGATCAGCCCCAGCATTTT.

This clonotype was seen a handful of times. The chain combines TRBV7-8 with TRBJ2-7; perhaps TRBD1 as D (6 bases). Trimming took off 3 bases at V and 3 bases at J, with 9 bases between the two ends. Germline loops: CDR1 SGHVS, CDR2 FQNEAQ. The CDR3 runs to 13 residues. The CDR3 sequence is CASSLGASYEQYF. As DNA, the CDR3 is TGTGCCAGCAGCTTGGGGGCCAGCTACGAGCAGTACTTC.

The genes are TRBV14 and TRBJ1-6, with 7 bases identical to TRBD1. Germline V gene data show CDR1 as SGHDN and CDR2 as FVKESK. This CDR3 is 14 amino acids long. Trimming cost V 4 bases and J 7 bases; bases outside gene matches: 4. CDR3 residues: CASSPGTANSPLHF. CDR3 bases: TGTGCCAGCAGCCCGGGGACAGCCAATTCACCCCTCCACTTT.

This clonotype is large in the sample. The CDR3 DNA sequence: TGTGCCAGCAGTTACAGAGATCAGCCCCAGCATTTT. This encodes CASSYRDQPQHF. The rearrangement joins TRBV6-2 or TRBV6-3 to TRBJ1-5; D not resolved. Deletions cut 2 bases from V and 5 bases from J, with 4 bases between. The V gene's germline CDR1 is MNHEY and CDR2 SVGEGT. CDR3 size: 12 residues.

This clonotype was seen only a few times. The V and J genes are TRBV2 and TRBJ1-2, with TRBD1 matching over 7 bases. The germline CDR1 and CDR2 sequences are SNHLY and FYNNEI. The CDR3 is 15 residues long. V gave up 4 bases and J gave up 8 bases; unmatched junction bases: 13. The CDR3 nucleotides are TGTGCCAGCAGTGCCAATTCGCAGGGGGTCGAGGGCTACACCTTC. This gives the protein CASSANSQGVEGYTF.